Below are 23 T cell receptor beta chains sequenced from a single sample in a study of vaccination and CD4 T cells after COVID-19. These receptors are not linked to any known antigen. Cultured CD4+ T-cell DNA underwent Oncomine TCR Beta short-read sequencing. TCRdb reprocessed the PCR reads with MiXCR, giving one entry per CDR3 protein. The repertoire holds roughly 25,000 distinct CDR3 sequences, with around 54% as singletons. Treatment specified: approximately nine-day PBMC culture with coronavirus spike peptide pools or control peptides (ViraFEST assay). The sample comprised CD4+ T cells from blood, cultured in vitro. The receptors were sampled from a human donor who had recovered from COVID-19.

The J gene is TRBJ2-7, the V gene TRBV2, with unresolved D. The CDR3 runs 13 residues. V shed 3 bases and J shed 2 bases, with 8 bases lying between them. CDR1 and CDR2 from the germline V gene are SNHLY and FYNNEI. CDR3 sequence (DNA): TGTGCCAGCAGTGAGGAGTTCCCCTACGAGCAGTACTTC. This translates into CASSEEFPYEQYF.

The rearrangement links TRBV7-2 to TRBJ2-7; 10 bases fit TRBD2. V lost 6 bases, J lost 1 base, and 9 bases stayed unmatched. CDR3 length equals 16 residues. Germline assignment: CDR1 SGHTA and CDR2 FQGNSA. The DNA of the CDR3 is TGTGCCAGCAGAAACGGCCTAGCGGGGGATTCCTACGAGCAGTACTTC. This gives the protein CASRNGLAGDSYEQYF. The full variable domain, in which reference TRBV7-2 and TRBJ2-7 provide the parts outside the CDR3, is GAGVSQSPSNKVTEKGKDVELRCDPISGHTALYWYRQSLGQGLEFLIYFQGNSAPDKSGLPSDRFSAERTGGSVSTLTIQRTQQEDSAVYLCASRNGLAGDSYEQYFGPGTRLTVT.

The chain has TRBV28 and TRBJ2-7; no definite D call. Looked up from germline, CDR1 is MDHEN and CDR2 is SYDVKM. The ends were cut back, 3 bases at V and 2 bases at J, with 5 bases in the middle. The CDR3 loop spans 12 amino acids. This CDR3 reads CASSFGTYEQYF. CDR3 bases: TGTGCCAGCAGTTTCGGCACCTACGAGCAGTACTTC.

This clonotype has just a few counts. The CDR3 sequence is CASGRDTWSSGANVLTF. CDR3 nucleotide sequence: TGTGCCAGCGGCCGGGACACCTGGTCGTCTGGGGCCAACGTCCTGACTTTC. The chain carries TRBV12-3 or TRBV12-4 and TRBJ2-6; a possible D gene is TRBD1 (6 bases). The V end lost 8 bases, the J end lost 1 base, and 18 bases lay between the germline ends. The CDR3 is made up of 17 amino acids.

This chain connects TRBV12-3 or TRBV12-4 to TRBJ1-1, with D possibly matching TRBD1 (5 bases). This CDR3 region has 14 residues. With 0 bases removed from V and 10 bases from J, the gap between germline ends came to 15 bases. The DNA for the CDR3 is TGTGCCAGCAGTTTAGCCGGGACCTCCTTGGGAGCTTTCTTT. Translated, it gives CASSLAGTSLGAFF.

The gene calls are TRBV5-6 and TRBJ1-2; D gene unclear. Germline V gene data show CDR1 as SGHDT and CDR2 as YYEEEE. This CDR3 comprises 12 residues. Trimming stripped 6 bases from V and 8 bases from J, with 14 bases between. The CDR3 nucleotides read TGTGCCAGCACCTCCTATCAGTGGGGCTACACCTTC. Protein: CASTSYQWGYTF.

CDR3 sequence: CASSLEGGGEATDTQYF. For the CDR3, the DNA is TGCGCCAGCAGCCTGGAAGGTGGGGGAGAAGCTACAGATACGCAGTATTTT. The V call is TRBV4-3, the J call TRBJ2-3; either TRBD1 or TRBD2 may supply D (5 bases each). Trimming took off 4 bases at V and 3 bases at J, with 20 bases between the two ends. Germline-derived CDR1 and CDR2 are LGHNA and YSLEER. The length of the CDR3 is 17 residues.

The table lists this clonotype with a few counts. V gene TRBV20-1 combines with J gene TRBJ1-2; TRBD1 is a possible D gene (6 bases). Deletions cut 5 bases from V and 1 base from J, with 11 bases between. In germline, CDR1 is DFQATT, CDR2 SNEGSKA (reference sequence). This CDR3 has 13 residues. The DNA of the CDR3 is TGCAGTGCTCATCAGGGGATTAACTATGGCTACACCTTC. Translating it yields CSAHQGINYGYTF.

The chain combines TRBV20-1 with TRBJ1-2, with 8 bases fitting TRBD1. CDR3 length: 14 amino acids. The germline V gene has CDR1 DFQATT and CDR2 SNEGSKA (reference sequence). V was pared by 3 bases and J by 5 bases, with 8 bases of the junction left unmatched. The DNA for the CDR3 is TGCAGTGCTAGGGGGTCAGGGGGCGAGTATGGCTACACCTTC. Translating gives CSARGSGGEYGYTF.

Only a few counts were recorded for this clonotype. The chain recombines TRBV15 with TRBJ1-6; possibly TRBD1 for D (5 bases). V was clipped by 1 base and J by 7 bases, with 8 bases between them. This CDR3 spans 14 amino acids. Germline CDR1 is LNHNV and CDR2 is YYDKDF (reference sequence). The CDR3 is CATSRGRDNSPLHF. The CDR3 bases are TGTGCCACCAGCAGAGGCAGGGACAATTCACCCCTCCACTTT. Full variable domain (remainder filled in from reference TRBV15 and TRBJ1-6): DAMVIQNPRYQVTQFGKPVTLSCSQTLNHNVMYWYQQKSSQAPKLLFHYYDKDFNNEADTPDNFQSRRPNTSFCFLDIRSPGLGDTAMYLCATSRGRDNSPLHFGNGTRLTVT.

In nucleotides, the CDR3 is TGCAGTGCTAGAGATCTGGCTGACTATGGCTACACCTTC. It yields the protein CSARDLADYGYTF. The chain employs TRBV20-1 and TRBJ1-2; D ambiguous. The CDR3 length is 13 residues. The V end lost 0 bases, the J end lost 3 bases, and 8 bases lay between the germline ends. Per germline, CDR1 DFQATT and CDR2 SNEGSKA (reference sequence).

The chain couples TRBV6-1 to TRBJ1-5; D unresolved. Deletions cut 10 bases from V and 3 bases from J, with 10 bases between. The CDR3 totals 12 residues. Per germline, CDR1 MNHNS and CDR2 SASEGT. CDR3 coding DNA: TGTGCCACCCAGCGTCCCAATCAGCCCCAGCATTTT. This sequence encodes CATQRPNQPQHF.

The chain links TRBV15 to TRBJ2-5, with D unclear. The CDR3 consists of 15 residues. CDR1 is LNHNV and CDR2 is YYDKDF in the germline V gene (reference sequence). Trimming removed 1 base at V and 5 bases at J, with 14 bases between. The CDR3 reads CATSRGTQAAETQYF. In nucleotides, the CDR3 is TGTGCCACCAGCAGAGGGACCCAGGCGGCGGAGACCCAGTACTTC.

The CDR3 sequence: CASSLPGLAGVEQFF. The CDR3 bases are TGTGCCAGCAGTTTACCGGGTTTAGCGGGCGTTGAGCAGTTCTTC. The chain uses TRBV27 and TRBJ2-1; 7 bases fit TRBD2. The CDR3 sequence is 15 residues long. The V and J ends lost 2 bases and 9 bases, in that order; junction bases with no gene match: 10. Germline assignment: CDR1 MNHEY and CDR2 SMNVEV (reference sequence).

The chain recombines TRBV7-2 with TRBJ1-2; TRBD1 agrees at 8 bases. This CDR3 contains 15 residues. The junction had 6 bases not matched to a gene; V was cut back by 2 bases and J by 4 bases. Germline lookup yields CDR1 SGHTA and CDR2 FQGNSA. The CDR3 DNA is TGTGCCAGCAGCTTACAATCGGGACAGGTCTATGGCTACACCTTC. It encodes CASSLQSGQVYGYTF. The whole variable domain, remainder taken from reference TRBV7-2 and TRBJ1-2, is GAGVSQSPSNKVTEKGKDVELRCDPISGHTALYWYRQSLGQGLEFLIYFQGNSAPDKSGLPSDRFSAERTGGSVSTLTIQRTQQEDSAVYLCASSLQSGQVYGYTFGSGTRLTVV.

This clonotype was found once. The junction departs from the called germline gene at one end, perhaps through a read error. The V gene is TRBV7-8, the J gene TRBJ1-1; TRBD1 might be the D (6 bases). Germline CDR1 reads SGHVS; CDR2 reads FQNEAQ. This CDR3 has 12 residues. The CDR3 coding sequence is TGTGCCGGCAGCTTACAGGGAGGGCGAGCTTTCTTT. Protein sequence: CAGSLQGGRAFF.

The chain couples TRBV5-6 to TRBJ1-1, with D unclear. The germline V and J ends were trimmed by 3 bases and 0 bases, with 9 bases remaining between them. This CDR3 is 14 amino acids long. In germline, CDR1 is SGHDT, CDR2 YYEEEE. CDR3 sequence: CASSWLGVNTEAFF. The CDR3 DNA reads as TGTGCCAGCAGCTGGCTTGGGGTGAACACTGAAGCTTTCTTT.

There are a few counts of this clonotype. DNA of the CDR3: TGCAGTGCTCGACAGGGGAAGGTGAATGAGCAGTTCTTC. This translates into CSARQGKVNEQFF. The rearrangement uses TRBV20-1 and TRBJ2-1; 8 nucleotides align to TRBD1. Germline-derived CDR1 and CDR2 are DFQATT and SNEGSKA (reference sequence). The CDR3 covers 13 residues. V gave up 5 bases and J gave up 7 bases; unmatched junction bases: 7.

This chain connects TRBV20-1 to TRBJ1-1, with D uncertain. CDR3 length: 15 residues. Germline lookup yields CDR1 DFQATT and CDR2 SNEGSKA (reference sequence). Between the trimmed V and J ends, which lost 5 bases and 6 bases, there was a span of 22 bases. DNA for the CDR3: TGCAGTGCTTCCCAAGAAGCCGCTTCGCTAGCTGAAGCTTTCTTT. It specifies CSASQEAASLAEAFF.

The chain recombines TRBV6-1 with TRBJ1-1, with D tentatively TRBD1 (6 bases). Germline lookup yields CDR1 MNHNS and CDR2 SASEGT. This CDR3 is built from 13 residues. Trimming took 6 bases from V and 4 from J, leaving 12 bases between them. As DNA, the CDR3 is TGTGCCAGCAGGCCTACAGGGACCACTGAAGCTTTCTTT. Its translation: CASRPTGTTEAFF.

CDR3 DNA sequence: TGCAGTGCTAGAGATTTCAGGGTCGGCACCGGGGAGCTGTTTTTT. Translated, it gives CSARDFRVGTGELFF. This rearrangement joins TRBV20-1 to TRBJ2-2, with D tentatively TRBD1 (5 bases). Per germline, CDR1 DFQATT and CDR2 SNEGSKA (reference sequence). V lost 0 bases to trimming and J lost 4 bases, with 12 bases between them. The CDR3 totals 15 residues.

With respect to this clonotype: At one end, the junction sequence differs from germline, possibly due to a read error. The chain employs TRBV7-2 and TRBJ1-2; no clear D. Germline V gene data show CDR1 as SGHTA and CDR2 as FQGNSA. The CDR3 is 14 residues long. For the CDR3, the DNA is TGTGCCAACAGCTTCACTCAGCCCAGCTATGGCTACACCTTC. Its protein is CANSFTQPSYGYTF.

This clonotype came up a few times. The chain recombines TRBV7-2 with TRBJ1-6; 7 bases fit TRBD1. Per the germline V gene, CDR1 is SGHTA and CDR2 is FQGNSA. There are 13 residues in the CDR3. After removal of 6 bases from V and 8 bases from J, the junction contained 4 bases not matched to a gene. DNA for the CDR3: TGTGCCAGCAGTAAGGGGGCGGATTCACCCCTCCACTTT. Its protein is CASSKGADSPLHF.